A single sample gave rise to the 3 T cell receptor beta chains below, sequenced in a study of blood T cell repertoires in COVID-19. Profiled with immunoSEQ multiplex PCR; TCRdb holds only in-frame clones, not every one. The top ten clones hold 2% to 2.5% of a sample with around 220,000 clones, about nine tenths of them seen once. The sequenced sample was peripheral blood. These receptors all come from a woman aged 45-65 years with acute or convalescent COVID-19.

This chain connects TRBV18 to TRBJ1-1, with D maybe TRBD1 (6 bases). The CDR3 length is 17 residues. V dropped 1 base and J dropped 0 bases, with 15 bases sitting between them. Germline CDR1 is KGHSH and CDR2 is LQKENI. DNA of the CDR3: TGTGCCAGCTCACCACTCATCCAAGGACAGTTGAACACTGAAGCTTTCTTT. It is translated as CASSPLIQGQLNTEAFF. Full variable domain (outside the CDR3, taken from reference TRBV18 and TRBJ1-1): NAGVMQNPRHLVRRRGQEARLRCSPMKGHSHVYWYRQLPEEGLKFMVYLQKENIIDESGMPKERFSAEFPKEGPSILRIQQVVRGDSAAYFCASSPLIQGQLNTEAFFGQGTRLTVV.

The CDR3 reads CASSLGGVRASYEQYF. DNA for the CDR3: TGTGCCAGCAGCTTAGGGGGGGTCAGGGCGTCCTACGAGCAGTACTTC. This chain connects TRBV7-2 to TRBJ2-7; D is perhaps TRBD2 (6 bases). Per the germline V gene, CDR1 is SGHTA and CDR2 is FQGNSA. V gave up 1 base and J gave up 1 base, with 14 bases separating them. This CDR3 is 16 amino acids long. Full variable domain (rest looked up from reference TRBV7-2 and TRBJ2-7): GAGVSQSPSNKVTEKGKDVELRCDPISGHTALYWYRQSLGQGLEFLIYFQGNSAPDKSGLPSDRFSAERTGGSVSTLTIQRTQQEDSAVYLCASSLGGVRASYEQYFGPGTRLTVT.

The chain joins TRBV25-1 to TRBJ2-1, with 10 nucleotides matching TRBD2. Germline trimming cut 4 bases from V and 2 bases from J; bases unmatched to any gene: 5. CDR3 size: 16 residues. Germline V gives CDR1 MGHDK, CDR2 SYGVNS. The CDR3 here is CASSGASGGPYNEQFF. As DNA, the CDR3 is TGTGCCAGCAGTGGGGCTAGCGGGGGACCCTACAATGAGCAGTTCTTC.